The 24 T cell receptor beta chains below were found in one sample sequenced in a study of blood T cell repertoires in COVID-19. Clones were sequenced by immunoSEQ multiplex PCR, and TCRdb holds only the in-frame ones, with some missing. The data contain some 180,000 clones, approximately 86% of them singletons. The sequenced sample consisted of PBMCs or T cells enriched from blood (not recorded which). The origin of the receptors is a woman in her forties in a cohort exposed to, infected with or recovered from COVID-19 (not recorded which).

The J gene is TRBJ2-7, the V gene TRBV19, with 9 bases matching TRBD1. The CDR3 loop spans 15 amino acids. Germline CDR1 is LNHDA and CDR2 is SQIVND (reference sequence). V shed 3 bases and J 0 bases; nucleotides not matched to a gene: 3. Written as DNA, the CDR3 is TGTGCCAGTAGTATGGGACAGGGCAGCTCCTACGAGCAGTACTTC. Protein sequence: CASSMGQGSSYEQYF. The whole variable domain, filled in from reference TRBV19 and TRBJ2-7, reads DGGITQSPKYLFRKEGQNVTLSCEQNLNHDAMYWYRQDPGQGLRLIYYSQIVNDFQKGDIAEGYSVSREKKESFPLTVTSAQKNPTAFYLCASSMGQGSSYEQYFGPGTRLTVT.

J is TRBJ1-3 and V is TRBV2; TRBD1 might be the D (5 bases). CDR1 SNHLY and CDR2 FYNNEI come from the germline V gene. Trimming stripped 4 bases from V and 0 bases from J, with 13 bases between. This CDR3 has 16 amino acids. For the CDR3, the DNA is TGTGCCAGCAGTGTGGGGGGGAGAAGCTCTGGAAACACCATATATTTT. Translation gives CASSVGGRSSGNTIYF.

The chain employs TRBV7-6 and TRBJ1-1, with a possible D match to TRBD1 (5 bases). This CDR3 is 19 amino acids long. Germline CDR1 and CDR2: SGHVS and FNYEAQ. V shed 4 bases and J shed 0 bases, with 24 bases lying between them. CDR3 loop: CASSSTPWQVEDMNTEAFF. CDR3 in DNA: TGTGCCAGCAGCTCAACCCCGTGGCAGGTTGAGGACATGAACACTGAAGCTTTCTTT.

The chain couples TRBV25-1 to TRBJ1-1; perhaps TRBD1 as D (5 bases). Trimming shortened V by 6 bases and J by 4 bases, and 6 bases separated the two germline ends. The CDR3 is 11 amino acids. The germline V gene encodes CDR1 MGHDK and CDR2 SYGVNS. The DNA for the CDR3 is TGTGCCAGCAGGGGGGGCACTGAAGCTTTCTTT. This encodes CASRGGTEAFF.

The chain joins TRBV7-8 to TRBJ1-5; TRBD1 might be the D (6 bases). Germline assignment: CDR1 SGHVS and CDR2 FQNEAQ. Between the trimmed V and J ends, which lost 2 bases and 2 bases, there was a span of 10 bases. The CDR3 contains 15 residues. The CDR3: CASSLTPGGNQPQHF. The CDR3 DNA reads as TGTGCCAGCAGCTTAACTCCAGGGGGCAATCAGCCCCAGCATTTT.

In DNA, the CDR3 is TGTGCCAGCAGTTACTGGACTAGGGGGGACTACGAGCAGTACTTC. Translating gives CASSYWTRGDYEQYF. This chain uses TRBV6-5 with TRBJ2-7, with D perhaps matching TRBD2 (7 bases). V lost 1 base, J lost 3 bases, and 13 bases lay in between. This CDR3 region has 15 residues. In germline, CDR1 is MNHEY, CDR2 SVGAGI.

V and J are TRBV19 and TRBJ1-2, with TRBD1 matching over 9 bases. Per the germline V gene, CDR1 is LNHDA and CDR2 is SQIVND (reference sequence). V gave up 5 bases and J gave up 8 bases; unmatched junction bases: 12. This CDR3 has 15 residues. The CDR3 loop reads CASSAQTGGLAGYTF. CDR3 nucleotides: TGTGCCAGTAGTGCCCAGACAGGGGGATTGGCGGGCTACACCTTC.

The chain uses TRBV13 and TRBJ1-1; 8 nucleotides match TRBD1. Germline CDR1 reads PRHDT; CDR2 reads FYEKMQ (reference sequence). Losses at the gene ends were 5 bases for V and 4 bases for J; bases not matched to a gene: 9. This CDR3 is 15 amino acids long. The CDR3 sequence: CASSPGQGGGTEAFF. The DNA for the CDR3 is TGTGCCAGCAGCCCCGGACAGGGAGGAGGCACTGAAGCTTTCTTT.

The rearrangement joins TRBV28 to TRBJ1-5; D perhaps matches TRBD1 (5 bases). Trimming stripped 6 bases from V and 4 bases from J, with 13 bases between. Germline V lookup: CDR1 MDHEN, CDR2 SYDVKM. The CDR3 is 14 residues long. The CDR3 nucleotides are TGTGCCAGCAGACAGGAGCTAGGGAATCAGCCCCAGCATTTT. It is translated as CASRQELGNQPQHF.

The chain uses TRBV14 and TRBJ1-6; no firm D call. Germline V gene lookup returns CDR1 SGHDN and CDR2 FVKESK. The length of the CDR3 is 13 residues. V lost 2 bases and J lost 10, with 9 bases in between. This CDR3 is CASSQILRSPLHF. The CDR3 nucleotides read TGTGCCAGCAGCCAAATCCTGAGGTCACCCCTCCACTTT.

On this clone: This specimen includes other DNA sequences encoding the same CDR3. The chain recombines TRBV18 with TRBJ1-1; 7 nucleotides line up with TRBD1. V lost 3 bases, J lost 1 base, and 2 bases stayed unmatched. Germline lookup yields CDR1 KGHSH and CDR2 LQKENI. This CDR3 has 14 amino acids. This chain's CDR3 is CASSPRTGNTEAFF. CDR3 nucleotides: TGTGCCAGCTCACCCAGGACAGGGAACACTGAAGCTTTCTTT. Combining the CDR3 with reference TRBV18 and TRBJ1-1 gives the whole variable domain NAGVMQNPRHLVRRRGQEARLRCSPMKGHSHVYWYRQLPEEGLKFMVYLQKENIIDESGMPKERFSAEFPKEGPSILRIQQVVRGDSAAYFCASSPRTGNTEAFFGQGTRLTVV.

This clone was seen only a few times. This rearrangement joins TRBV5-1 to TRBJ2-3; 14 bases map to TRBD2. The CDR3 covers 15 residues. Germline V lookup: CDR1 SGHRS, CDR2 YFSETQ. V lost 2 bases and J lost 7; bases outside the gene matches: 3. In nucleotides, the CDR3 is TGCGCCAGCAGCTTAGGGACTAGCGGGGGAAATACGCAGTATTTT. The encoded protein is CASSLGTSGGNTQYF.

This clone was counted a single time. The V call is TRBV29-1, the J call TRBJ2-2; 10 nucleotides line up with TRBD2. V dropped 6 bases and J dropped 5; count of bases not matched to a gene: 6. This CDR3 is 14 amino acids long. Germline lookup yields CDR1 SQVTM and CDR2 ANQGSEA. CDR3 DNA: TGCAGCGTCGTAGCGGGAGGAGGGACCGGGGAGCTGTTTTTT. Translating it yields CSVVAGGGTGELFF.

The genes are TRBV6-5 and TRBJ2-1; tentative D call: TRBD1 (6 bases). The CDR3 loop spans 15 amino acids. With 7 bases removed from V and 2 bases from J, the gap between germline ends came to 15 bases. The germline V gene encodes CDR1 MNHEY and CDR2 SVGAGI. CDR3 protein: CASKDQDSAYNEQFF. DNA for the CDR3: TGTGCCAGCAAGGACCAGGACAGCGCCTACAATGAGCAGTTCTTC.

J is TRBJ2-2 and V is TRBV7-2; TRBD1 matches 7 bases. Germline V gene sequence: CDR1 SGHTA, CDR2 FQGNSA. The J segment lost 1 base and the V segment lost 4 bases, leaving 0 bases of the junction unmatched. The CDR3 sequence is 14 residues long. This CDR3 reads CASSWDRNTGELFF. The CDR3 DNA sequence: TGTGCCAGCAGCTGGGACAGGAACACCGGGGAGCTGTTTTTT.

The CDR3 DNA reads TGTGCCAGCAGCGTAACCGACGGGATGTACACTGAAGCTTTCTTT. The encoded protein is CASSVTDGMYTEAFF. The rearrangement uses TRBV9 and TRBJ1-1, with D unresolved. Germline CDR1 reads SGDLS; CDR2 reads YYNGEE. V was shortened by 1 base and J by 3 bases, with 13 bases between the two germline ends. The CDR3 totals 15 residues.

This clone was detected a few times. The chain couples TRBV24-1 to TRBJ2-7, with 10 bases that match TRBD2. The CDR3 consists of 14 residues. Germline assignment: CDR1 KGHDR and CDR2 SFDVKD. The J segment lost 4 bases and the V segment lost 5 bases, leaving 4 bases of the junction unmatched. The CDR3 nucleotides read TGTGCCACCAGTGGCGCTAGCGGGAGTTACGAGCAGTACTTC. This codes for CATSGASGSYEQYF.

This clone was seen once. CDR3 sequence: CASSLLIGTGVYEQYF. In DNA form, the CDR3 reads TGTGCCAGCAGCTTATTGATTGGGACAGGCGTCTACGAGCAGTACTTC. The chain employs TRBV11-2 and TRBJ2-7; 8 nucleotides agree with TRBD1. Germline values: CDR1 SGHAT, CDR2 FQNNGV. CDR3 length equals 16 residues. V was pared by 2 bases and J by 3 bases, with 9 bases of the junction left unmatched.

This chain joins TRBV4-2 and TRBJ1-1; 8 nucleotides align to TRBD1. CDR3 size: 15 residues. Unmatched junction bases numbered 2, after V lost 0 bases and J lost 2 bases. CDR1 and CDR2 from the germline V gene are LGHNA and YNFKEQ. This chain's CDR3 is CASSQDTGGNTEAFF. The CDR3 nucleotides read TGTGCCAGCAGCCAAGATACAGGGGGAAACACTGAAGCTTTCTTT.

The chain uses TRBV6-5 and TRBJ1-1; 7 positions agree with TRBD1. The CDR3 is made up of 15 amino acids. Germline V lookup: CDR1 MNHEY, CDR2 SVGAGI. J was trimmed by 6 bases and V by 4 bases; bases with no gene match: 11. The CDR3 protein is CASSSTGEIAAEAFF. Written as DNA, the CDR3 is TGTGCCAGCAGTTCCACAGGGGAGATCGCCGCTGAAGCTTTCTTT.

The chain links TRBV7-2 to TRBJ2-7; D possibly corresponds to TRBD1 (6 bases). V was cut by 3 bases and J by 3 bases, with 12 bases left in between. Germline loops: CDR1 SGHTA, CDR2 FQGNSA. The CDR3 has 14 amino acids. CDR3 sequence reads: CASSLAGTNYEQYF. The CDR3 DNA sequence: TGTGCCAGCAGCTTGGCTGGGACAAACTACGAGCAGTACTTC.

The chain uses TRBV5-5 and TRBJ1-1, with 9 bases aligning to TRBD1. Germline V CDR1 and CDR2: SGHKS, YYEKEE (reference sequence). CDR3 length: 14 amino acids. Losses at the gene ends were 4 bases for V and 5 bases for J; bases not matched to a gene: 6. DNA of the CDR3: TGTGCCAGCAGCCTGACGGACAGGGGAACTGAAGCTTTCTTT. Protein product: CASSLTDRGTEAFF.

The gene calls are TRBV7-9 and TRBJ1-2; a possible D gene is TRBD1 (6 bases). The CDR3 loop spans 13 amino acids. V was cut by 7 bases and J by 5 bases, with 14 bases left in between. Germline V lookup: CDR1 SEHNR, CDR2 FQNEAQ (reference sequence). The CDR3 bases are TGTGCCAGCAATGGGGGCAGAGGATATGGCTACACCTTC. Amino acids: CASNGGRGYGYTF.

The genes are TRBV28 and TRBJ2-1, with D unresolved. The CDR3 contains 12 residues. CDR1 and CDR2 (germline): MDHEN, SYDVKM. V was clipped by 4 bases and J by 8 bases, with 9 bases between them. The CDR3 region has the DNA TGTGCCAGCAGTTCCCTATACCATGAGCAGTTCTTC. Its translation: CASSSLYHEQFF.